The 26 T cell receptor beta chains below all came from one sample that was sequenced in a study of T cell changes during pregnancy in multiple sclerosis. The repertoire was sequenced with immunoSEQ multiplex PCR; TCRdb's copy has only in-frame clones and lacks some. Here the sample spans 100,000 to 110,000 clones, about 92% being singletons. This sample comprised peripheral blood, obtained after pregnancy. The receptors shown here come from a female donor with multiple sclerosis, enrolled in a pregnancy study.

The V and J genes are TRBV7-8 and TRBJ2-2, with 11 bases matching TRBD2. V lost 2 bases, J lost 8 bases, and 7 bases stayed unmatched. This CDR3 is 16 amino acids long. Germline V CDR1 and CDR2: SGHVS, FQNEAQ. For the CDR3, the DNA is TGTGCCAGCAGCTTACAGGGAGCTAGCGGGAGGGGGGAGCTGTTTTTT. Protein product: CASSLQGASGRGELFF.

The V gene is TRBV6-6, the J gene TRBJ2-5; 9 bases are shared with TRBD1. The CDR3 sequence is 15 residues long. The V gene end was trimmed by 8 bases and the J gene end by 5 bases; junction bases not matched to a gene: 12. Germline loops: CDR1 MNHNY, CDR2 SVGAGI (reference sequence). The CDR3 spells CASLDRGGAGETQYF. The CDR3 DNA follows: TGTGCCAGCTTGGACAGGGGTGGGGCCGGGGAGACCCAGTACTTC.

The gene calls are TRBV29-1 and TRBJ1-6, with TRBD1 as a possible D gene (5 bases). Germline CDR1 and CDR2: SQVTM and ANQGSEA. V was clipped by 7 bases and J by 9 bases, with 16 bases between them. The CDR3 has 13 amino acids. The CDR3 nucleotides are TGCAGCGCACGCACAGGAGACGGTTCACCCCTCCACTTT. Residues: CSARTGDGSPLHF.

The CDR3 sequence is CAIRQGLNYGYTF. CDR3 in DNA: TGTGCCATTCGACAGGGGCTTAACTATGGCTACACCTTC. The J gene is TRBJ1-2, the V gene TRBV2; TRBD1 agrees at 8 bases. Germline CDR1 is SNHLY and CDR2 is FYNNEI. CDR3 length equals 13 residues. Losses at the gene ends were 10 bases for V and 1 base for J; bases not matched to a gene: 5.

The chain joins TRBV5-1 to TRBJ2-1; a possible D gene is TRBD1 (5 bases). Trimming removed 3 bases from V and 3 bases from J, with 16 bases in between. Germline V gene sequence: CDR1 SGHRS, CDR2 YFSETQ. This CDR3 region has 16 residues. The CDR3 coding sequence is TGCGCCAGCAGCTCCGCCGGACACAAATTCTACAATGAGCAGTTCTTC. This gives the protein CASSSAGHKFYNEQFF.

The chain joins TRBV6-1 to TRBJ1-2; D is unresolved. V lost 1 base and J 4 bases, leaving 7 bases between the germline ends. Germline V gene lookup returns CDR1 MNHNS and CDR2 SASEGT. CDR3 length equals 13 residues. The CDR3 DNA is TGTGCCAGCAGTGAAGAGGCGGTCTATGGCTACACCTTC. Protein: CASSEEAVYGYTF.

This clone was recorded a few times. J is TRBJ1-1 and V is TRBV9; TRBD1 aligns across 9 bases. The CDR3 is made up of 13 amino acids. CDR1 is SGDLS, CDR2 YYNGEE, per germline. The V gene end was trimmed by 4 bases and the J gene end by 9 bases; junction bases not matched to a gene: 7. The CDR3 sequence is CASSTGQGFKAFF. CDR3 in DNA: TGTGCCAGCAGCACGGGACAGGGTTTTAAAGCTTTCTTT.

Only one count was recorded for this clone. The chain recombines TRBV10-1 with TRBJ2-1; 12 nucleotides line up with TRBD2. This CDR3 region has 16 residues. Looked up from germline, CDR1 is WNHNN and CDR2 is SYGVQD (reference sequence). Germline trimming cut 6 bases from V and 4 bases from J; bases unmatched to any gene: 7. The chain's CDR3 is CASSPRTSGKYNEQFF. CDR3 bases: TGCGCCAGCAGCCCCCGGACTAGCGGGAAATACAATGAGCAGTTCTTC.

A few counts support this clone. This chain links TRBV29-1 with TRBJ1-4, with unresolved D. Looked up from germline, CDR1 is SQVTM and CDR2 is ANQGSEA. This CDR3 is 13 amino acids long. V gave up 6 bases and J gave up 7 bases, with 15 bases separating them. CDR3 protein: CSVRWTGIEKLFF. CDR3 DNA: TGCAGCGTGAGATGGACGGGGATTGAAAAACTGTTTTTT.

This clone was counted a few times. DNA of the CDR3: TGTGCCAGTAGTATCGACAGGTATAATTCACCCCTCCACTTT. Amino acids: CASSIDRYNSPLHF. The chain carries TRBV19 and TRBJ1-6, with a possible D match to TRBD1 (6 bases). V lost 3 bases and J lost 4, with 7 bases in between. Germline V gene data show CDR1 as LNHDA and CDR2 as SQIVND (reference sequence). This CDR3 is built from 14 residues.

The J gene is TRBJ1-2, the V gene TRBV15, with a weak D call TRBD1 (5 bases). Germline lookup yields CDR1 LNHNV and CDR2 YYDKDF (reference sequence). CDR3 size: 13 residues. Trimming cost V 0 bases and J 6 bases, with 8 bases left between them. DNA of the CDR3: TGTGCCACCAGCAGAGAAGGCAGGGATGGCTACACCTTC. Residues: CATSREGRDGYTF.

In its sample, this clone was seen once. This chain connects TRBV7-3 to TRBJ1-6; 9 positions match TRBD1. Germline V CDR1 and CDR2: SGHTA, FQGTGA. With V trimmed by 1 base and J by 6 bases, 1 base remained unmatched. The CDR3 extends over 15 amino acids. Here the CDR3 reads CASSLKGQGNSPLHF. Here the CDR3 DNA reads TGTGCCAGCAGCTTAAAGGGACAGGGTAATTCACCCCTCCACTTT.

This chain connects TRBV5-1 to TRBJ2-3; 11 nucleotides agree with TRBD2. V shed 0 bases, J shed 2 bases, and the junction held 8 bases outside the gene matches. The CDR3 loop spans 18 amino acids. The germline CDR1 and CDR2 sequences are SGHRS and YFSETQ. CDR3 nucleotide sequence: TGCGCCAGCAGCTTGGGCCCTAGTAGCGGGAGGGCCACAGATACGCAGTATTTT. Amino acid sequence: CASSLGPSSGRATDTQYF.

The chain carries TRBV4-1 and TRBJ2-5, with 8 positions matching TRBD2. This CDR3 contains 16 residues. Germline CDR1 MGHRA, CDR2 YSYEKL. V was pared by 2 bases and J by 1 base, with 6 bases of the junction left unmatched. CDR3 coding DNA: TGCGCCAGCAGCCAACTTAGCGGGACCTTCCAAGAGACCCAGTACTTC. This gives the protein CASSQLSGTFQETQYF.

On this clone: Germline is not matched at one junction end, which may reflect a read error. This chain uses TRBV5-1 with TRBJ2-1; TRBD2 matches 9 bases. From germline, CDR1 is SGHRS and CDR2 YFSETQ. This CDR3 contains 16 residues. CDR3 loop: CASGFHASGDYNEQFF. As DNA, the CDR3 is TGCGCCAGCGGCTTCCATGCTAGCGGGGACTACAATGAGCAGTTCTTC.

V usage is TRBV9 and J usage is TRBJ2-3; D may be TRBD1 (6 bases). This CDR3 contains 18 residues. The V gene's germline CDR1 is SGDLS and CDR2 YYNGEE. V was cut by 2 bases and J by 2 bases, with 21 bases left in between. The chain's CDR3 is CASSVPFTGTPDTDTQYF. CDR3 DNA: TGTGCCAGCAGCGTGCCCTTTACCGGGACACCAGACACAGATACGCAGTATTTT.

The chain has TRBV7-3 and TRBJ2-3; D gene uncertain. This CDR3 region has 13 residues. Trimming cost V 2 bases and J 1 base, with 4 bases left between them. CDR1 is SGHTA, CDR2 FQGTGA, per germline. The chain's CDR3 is CASSLQGTDTQYF. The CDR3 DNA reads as TGTGCCAGCAGCTTACAGGGCACAGATACGCAGTATTTT.

The CDR3 DNA reads as TGTGCCAGCAGTGGGCCCGCCAGCTCCTATAATTCACCCCTCCACTTT. Its protein product is CASSGPASSYNSPLHF. The chain is built from TRBV6-1 and TRBJ1-6; no clear D gene. Germline V gives CDR1 MNHNS, CDR2 SASEGT. The CDR3 contains 16 residues. V dropped 4 bases and J dropped 0 bases, with 10 bases sitting between them.

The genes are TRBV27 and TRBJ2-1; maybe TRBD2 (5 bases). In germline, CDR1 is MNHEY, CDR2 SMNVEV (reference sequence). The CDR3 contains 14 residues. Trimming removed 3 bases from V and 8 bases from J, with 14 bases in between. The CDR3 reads CASSFGVVGDEQFF. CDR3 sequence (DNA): TGTGCCAGCAGTTTCGGGGTTGTAGGCGATGAGCAGTTCTTC.

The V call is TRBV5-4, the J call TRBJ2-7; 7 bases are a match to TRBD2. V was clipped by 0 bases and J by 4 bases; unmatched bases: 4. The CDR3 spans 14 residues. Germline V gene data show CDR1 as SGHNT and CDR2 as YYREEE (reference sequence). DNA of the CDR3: TGTGCCAGCAGCTTGGCGGGAGGCGCGTACGAGCAGTACTTC. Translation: CASSLAGGAYEQYF.

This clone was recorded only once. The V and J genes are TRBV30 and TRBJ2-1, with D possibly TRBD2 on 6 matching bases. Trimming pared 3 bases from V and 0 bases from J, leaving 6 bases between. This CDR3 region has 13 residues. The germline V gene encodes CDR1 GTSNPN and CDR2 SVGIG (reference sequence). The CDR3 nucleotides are TGTGCCTGGAGCGGGGGCTCCTACAATGAGCAGTTCTTC. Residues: CAWSGGSYNEQFF. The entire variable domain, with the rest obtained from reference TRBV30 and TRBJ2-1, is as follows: SQTIHQWPATLVQPVGSPLSLECTVEGTSNPNLYWYRQAAGRGLQLLFYSVGIGQISSEVPQNLSASRPQDRQFILSSKKLLLSDSGFYLCAWSGGSYNEQFFGPGTRLTVL.

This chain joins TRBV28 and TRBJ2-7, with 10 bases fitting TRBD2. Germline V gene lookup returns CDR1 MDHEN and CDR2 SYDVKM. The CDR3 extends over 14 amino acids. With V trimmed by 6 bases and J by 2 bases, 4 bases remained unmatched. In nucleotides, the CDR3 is TGTGCCAGCAGAGGGACTAGCGCCCCCTACGAGCAGTACTTC. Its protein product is CASRGTSAPYEQYF.

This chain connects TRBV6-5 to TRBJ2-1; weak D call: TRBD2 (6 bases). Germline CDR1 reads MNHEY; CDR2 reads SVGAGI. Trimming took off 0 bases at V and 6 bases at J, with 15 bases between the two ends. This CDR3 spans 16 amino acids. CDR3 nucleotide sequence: TGTGCCAGCAGTTACTCTTGGGGGGAGAAGTTCAATGAGCAGTTCTTC. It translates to CASSYSWGEKFNEQFF.

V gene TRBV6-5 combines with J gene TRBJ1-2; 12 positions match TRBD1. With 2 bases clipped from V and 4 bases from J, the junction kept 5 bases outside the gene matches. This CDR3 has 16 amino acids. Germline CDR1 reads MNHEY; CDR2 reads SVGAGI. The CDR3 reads CASSYLGTGGTYGYTF. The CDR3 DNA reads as TGTGCCAGCAGTTACCTTGGGACAGGGGGCACCTATGGCTACACCTTC.

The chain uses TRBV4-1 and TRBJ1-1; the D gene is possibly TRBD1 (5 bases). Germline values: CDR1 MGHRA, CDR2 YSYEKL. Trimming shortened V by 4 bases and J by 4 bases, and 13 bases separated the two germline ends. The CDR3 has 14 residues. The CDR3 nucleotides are TGCGCCAGCAGCCTTGGCGGGGGAATCACTGAAGCTTTCTTT. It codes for CASSLGGGITEAFF.

CDR3 protein: CAIRASGEYEQYF. CDR3 DNA sequence: TGTGCCATCAGAGCTAGCGGGGAATACGAGCAGTACTTC. The chain couples TRBV10-3 to TRBJ2-7; 9 positions agree with TRBD2. CDR3 length: 13 residues. Germline V gene sequence: CDR1 ENHRY, CDR2 SYGVKD. After removal of 6 bases from V and 4 bases from J, the junction contained 4 bases not matched to a gene.